A single sample gave rise to the 20 T cell receptor beta chains below, sequenced in a study of blood T cell repertoires in COVID-19. Sequenced by immunoSEQ multiplex PCR; TCRdb stores in-frame clones only, minus some. The sample contains more than 65,000 clones, less than 90% of which appear only once. The sample taken for sequencing was peripheral blood. The receptors stem from a man aged 55 to 70 with active or convalescent COVID-19.

The J gene is TRBJ2-1, the V gene TRBV4-2; 7 bases line up with TRBD1. The trim removed 3 bases at V and 1 base at J, leaving 6 bases unmatched. The CDR3 covers 16 residues. The V gene's germline CDR1 is LGHNA and CDR2 YNFKEQ. The CDR3 protein is CASSQTGTDSYNEQFF. In DNA, the CDR3 is TGTGCCAGCAGCCAGACCGGGACAGATTCCTACAATGAGCAGTTCTTC.

The V gene is TRBV7-8, the J gene TRBJ1-4; possibly TRBD1 for D (5 bases). From germline, CDR1 is SGHVS and CDR2 FQNEAQ. The CDR3 consists of 14 residues. With 3 bases removed from V and 8 bases from J, the gap between germline ends came to 13 bases. DNA for the CDR3: TGTGCCAGCAGCTTCGGTCAGGGAGGGGAAAAACTGTTTTTT. Translation: CASSFGQGGEKLFF.

This clone was recorded only once. V gene TRBV19 combines with J gene TRBJ2-1; 8 bases match TRBD2. This CDR3 region has 18 residues. The germline CDR1 and CDR2 sequences are LNHDA and SQIVND (reference sequence). Trimming cost V 1 base and J 0 bases; bases outside gene matches: 8. CDR3 sequence reads: CASSIGWRGASSYNEQFF. CDR3 bases: TGTGCCAGTAGTATAGGATGGCGGGGGGCAAGCTCCTACAATGAGCAGTTCTTC.

The chain joins TRBV11-2 to TRBJ1-2; D is undetermined. V shed 8 bases and J shed 8 bases, with 15 bases lying between them. The CDR3 loop spans 12 amino acids. CDR1 SGHAT and CDR2 FQNNGV come from the germline V gene. CDR3 nucleotide sequence: TGTGCCAGCGGACGAGGCGGGCTGGGCTACACCTTC. It specifies CASGRGGLGYTF.

The gene calls are TRBV24-1 and TRBJ2-3; 15 bases map to TRBD2. Germline CDR1 is KGHDR and CDR2 is SFDVKD. The CDR3 covers 16 residues. Losses at the gene ends were 5 bases for V and 6 bases for J; bases not matched to a gene: 5. The CDR3 DNA follows: TGTGCCACCAGTGGGACTAGCGGGGGGGGTATGGATACGCAGTATTTT. Its translation: CATSGTSGGGMDTQYF.

V gene TRBV19 combines with J gene TRBJ1-1, with 7 bases that match TRBD1. Germline lookup yields CDR1 LNHDA and CDR2 SQIVND (reference sequence). V shed 4 bases, J shed 2 bases, and the junction held 7 bases outside the gene matches. The CDR3 is 15 residues long. For the CDR3, the DNA is TGTGCCAGTAGTAAGGGGGCTGGTATTAACACTGAAGCTTTCTTT. It yields the protein CASSKGAGINTEAFF.

The rearrangement links TRBV7-2 to TRBJ2-4; 15 bases align to TRBD2. J lost 0 bases, V lost 0 bases, and 12 bases had no gene match. Germline V gene sequence: CDR1 SGHTA, CDR2 FQGNSA. This CDR3 is 22 amino acids long. CDR3 nucleotide sequence: TGTGCCAGCAGCTTAGCGGTCCCGGGACTAGCGGGGGGCCCCCTAGCCAAAAACATTCAGTACTTC. Translation gives CASSLAVPGLAGGPLAKNIQYF.

The genes are TRBV12-3 or TRBV12-4 and TRBJ1-2; unclear D gene. The CDR3 is 12 residues long. V shed 3 bases and J shed 3 bases, with 5 bases lying between them. This CDR3 is CASSLRDYGYTF. In nucleotides, the CDR3 is TGTGCCAGCAGTTTGAGGGACTATGGCTACACCTTC.

In DNA form, the CDR3 reads TGCGCCAGCAGCTTGGATCAGGGGGCCGGGTCACCCCTCCACTTT. This encodes CASSLDQGAGSPLHF. The chain recombines TRBV5-1 with TRBJ1-6; 8 bases are a match to TRBD1. Unmatched junction bases numbered 6, after V lost 0 bases and J lost 10 bases. CDR1 SGHRS and CDR2 YFSETQ come from the germline V gene. This CDR3 is 15 amino acids long.

V is TRBV12-3 or TRBV12-4 and J is TRBJ1-1; D remains ambiguous. V dropped 3 bases and J dropped 3 bases, with 8 bases sitting between them. The CDR3 loop spans 13 amino acids. The CDR3 loop is CASSFREDTEAFF. The DNA for the CDR3 is TGTGCCAGCAGTTTTCGGGAGGACACTGAAGCTTTCTTT.

The J gene is TRBJ2-1, the V gene TRBV5-1; 13 positions agree with TRBD2. Unmatched junction bases numbered 4, after V lost 3 bases and J lost 7 bases. Germline V lookup: CDR1 SGHRS, CDR2 YFSETQ. The CDR3 sequence is 15 residues long. CDR3 region: CASSSGLAGSNEQFF. CDR3 sequence (DNA): TGCGCCAGCAGCTCGGGACTAGCGGGGTCTAATGAGCAGTTCTTC.

As concerns this clone: In the same sample, other DNA sequences code for this CDR3. This sequence joins TRBV18 and TRBJ1-1; D gene unclear. Trimming took 3 bases from V and 2 from J, leaving 10 bases between them. The germline gives CDR1 KGHSH, CDR2 LQKENI. The CDR3 has 14 residues. CDR3 sequence reads: CASSPGAVNTEAFF. CDR3 DNA: TGTGCCAGCTCACCTGGAGCTGTTAACACTGAAGCTTTCTTT.

The J gene is TRBJ2-7, the V gene TRBV19; 7 positions agree with TRBD1. The V and J ends lost 9 bases and 3 bases, in that order; junction bases with no gene match: 11. Looked up from germline, CDR1 is LNHDA and CDR2 is SQIVND (reference sequence). The CDR3 is 14 amino acids. The CDR3 nucleotides are TGTGCCAGCTCAACCGGGACAGCTCACTACGAGCAGTACTTC. Translation: CASSTGTAHYEQYF. Full variable domain (remainder filled in from reference TRBV19 and TRBJ2-7): DGGITQSPKYLFRKEGQNVTLSCEQNLNHDAMYWYRQDPGQGLRLIYYSQIVNDFQKGDIAEGYSVSREKKESFPLTVTSAQKNPTAFYLCASSTGTAHYEQYFGPGTRLTVT.

CDR3 amino acids: CAIRGQAGQPQHF. DNA of the CDR3: TGTGCCATCAGGGGACAGGCGGGACAGCCCCAGCATTTT. The V call is TRBV10-3, the J call TRBJ1-5; 8 bases are shared with TRBD1. CDR1 and CDR2 (germline): ENHRY, SYGVKD. The CDR3 covers 13 residues. The V gene end was trimmed by 6 bases and the J gene end by 7 bases; junction bases not matched to a gene: 5.

The V gene is TRBV7-2, the J gene TRBJ1-1, with 8 bases fitting TRBD1. CDR1 and CDR2 (germline): SGHTA, FQGNSA. With 0 bases clipped from V and 4 bases from J, the junction kept 4 bases outside the gene matches. There are 15 residues in the CDR3. Here the CDR3 reads CASSLAQGAGTEAFF. DNA of the CDR3: TGTGCCAGCAGCTTAGCGCAGGGGGCGGGCACTGAAGCTTTCTTT.

Only a few counts were recorded for this clone. The CDR3 here is CASKPLTSGGPSYNEQFF. The DNA of the CDR3 is TGTGCCAGCAAACCCCTGACTAGCGGGGGCCCCTCCTACAATGAGCAGTTCTTC. This chain uses TRBV7-9 with TRBJ2-1; 12 positions match TRBD2. CDR3 length: 18 residues. V trimming: 7 bases; J trimming: 0 bases; junction bases outside the gene matches: 10. From germline, CDR1 is SEHNR and CDR2 FQNEAQ (reference sequence).

This sequence joins TRBV4-3 and TRBJ1-1; D remains unclear. The V gene's germline CDR1 is LGHNA and CDR2 YSLEER. This CDR3 is built from 14 residues. V dropped 4 bases and J dropped 0 bases, with 9 bases sitting between them. This CDR3 reads CASSRGRLNTEAFF. The CDR3 DNA reads TGCGCCAGCAGCCGCGGGAGGCTGAACACTGAAGCTTTCTTT.

The rearrangement links TRBV6-5 to TRBJ2-5, with a tentative D call TRBD2 (6 bases). Germline assignment: CDR1 MNHEY and CDR2 SVGAGI. Trimming stripped 3 bases from V and 1 base from J, with 9 bases between. The CDR3 length is 14 residues. Here the CDR3 DNA reads TGTGCCAGCAGTTATCGGGACTTCCAAGAGACCCAGTACTTC. The encoded protein is CASSYRDFQETQYF.

V usage is TRBV6-2 or TRBV6-3 and J usage is TRBJ2-1; tentative D call: TRBD2 (6 bases). This CDR3 has 17 residues. Germline CDR1 MNHEY, CDR2 SVGEGT. The V end lost 3 bases, the J end lost 0 bases, and 15 bases lay between the germline ends. The CDR3 bases are TGTGCCAGCAGTTATCGTACGCGGGGAAGCTCCTACAATGAGCAGTTCTTC. Translation: CASSYRTRGSSYNEQFF.

The sample holds a few counts of this clone. The chain joins TRBV29-1 to TRBJ1-2; the D is unclear. This CDR3 has 10 residues. Trimming took off 3 bases at V and 14 bases at J, with 13 bases between the two ends. Germline V CDR1 and CDR2: SQVTM, ANQGSEA. In DNA form, the CDR3 reads TGCAGCGTTGATACGTCAGTTTATACCTTC. Translating gives CSVDTSVYTF.